This T cell receptor (beta chain) came from a study of blood T cells in healthy people across ages. CDR1 and CDR2 (germline): SGHVS, FNYEAQ. Trimming left V 4 bases short and J 6 bases short, with 17 bases between. The CDR3 has 15 residues. It was with a sample-barcoded 5' primer and a J-beta primer mix that a second PCR of roughly 7 to 12 cycles was run. TCRdb analysed the 5' RACE reads with MiXCR anew, one entry per CDR3 protein. The sample yields approximately 850,000 distinct CDR3 sequences, roughly 64% seen once. With regard to this clonotype: With a much larger clone just one base away, this may be a read error.

The receptor's source is a man aged 30 to 39 in good health. The V call is TRBV7-6, the J call TRBJ2-3; D perhaps matches TRBD1 (5 bases). Material: blood. The CDR3 coding sequence is TGTGCCAGCAGCTCAGACAGAGCTCCCGGGGATACGCAGTATTTT. Residues: CASSSDRAPGDTQYF.